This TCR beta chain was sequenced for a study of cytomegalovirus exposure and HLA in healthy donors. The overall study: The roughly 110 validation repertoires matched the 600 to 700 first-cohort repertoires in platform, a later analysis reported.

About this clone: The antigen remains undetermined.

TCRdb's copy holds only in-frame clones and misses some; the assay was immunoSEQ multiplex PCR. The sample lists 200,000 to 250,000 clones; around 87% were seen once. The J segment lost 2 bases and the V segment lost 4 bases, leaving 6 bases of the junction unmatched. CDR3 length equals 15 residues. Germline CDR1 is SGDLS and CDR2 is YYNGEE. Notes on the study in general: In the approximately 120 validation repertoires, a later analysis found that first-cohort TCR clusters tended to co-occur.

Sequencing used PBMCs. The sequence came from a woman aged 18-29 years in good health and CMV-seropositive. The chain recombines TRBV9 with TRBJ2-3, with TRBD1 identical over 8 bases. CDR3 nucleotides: TGTGCCAGCAGCCTAGGGGACAGGCCCACAGATACGCAGTATTTT. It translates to CASSLGDRPTDTQYF.